These 14 T cell receptor beta chains originate from one sample sequenced in a study of T cell responses to AZD1222 COVID-19 vaccine. Sequenced by immunoSEQ multiplex PCR; TCRdb stores in-frame clones only, minus some. This sample carries approximately 110,000 clones, just under 90% of them seen once, and the ten largest clones take 4.4%. The material sequenced was peripheral blood, taken on day 0 of AZD1222 vaccination. The receptors stem from an adult in good health.

This chain joins TRBV11-3 and TRBJ2-1, with D possibly called TRBD1 or TRBD2 (7 bases each). The CDR3 consists of 15 residues. Germline CDR1 is SGHNT and CDR2 is YENEEA. Trimming took 5 bases from V and 4 from J, leaving 15 bases between them. CDR3 region: CASSPGGATYNEQFF. In DNA form, the CDR3 reads TGTGCCAGCAGCCCAGGGGGGGCAACATACAATGAGCAGTTCTTC.

The chain uses TRBV5-4 and TRBJ2-3; TRBD2 might be the D (6 bases). Germline V gene data show CDR1 as SGHNT and CDR2 as YYREEE (reference sequence). CDR3 length: 17 residues. Trimming removed 0 bases from V and 1 base from J, with 15 bases in between. This chain's CDR3 is CASSLGRAQSGTDTQYF. CDR3 DNA sequence: TGTGCCAGCAGCTTGGGGAGGGCACAGTCGGGCACAGATACGCAGTATTTT.

CDR3 nucleotide sequence: TGTGCCAGCAGACCGGGATCCACCTACGAGCAGTACTTC. This gives the protein CASRPGSTYEQYF. The rearrangement uses TRBV28 and TRBJ2-7; D is perhaps TRBD2 (5 bases). Germline CDR1 and CDR2: MDHEN and SYDVKM. With 6 bases removed from V and 2 bases from J, the gap between germline ends came to 11 bases. The CDR3 runs 13 residues.

V is TRBV29-1 and J is TRBJ2-5, with 12 positions matching TRBD1. V lost 3 bases, J lost 4 bases, and 3 bases stayed unmatched. The germline V gene has CDR1 SQVTM and CDR2 ANQGSEA. This CDR3 region has 14 residues. DNA of the CDR3: TGCAGCGTTGACCGGGACAGGGGGCGAGAGACCCAGTACTTC. Translated, it gives CSVDRDRGRETQYF.

The chain recombines TRBV12-3 or TRBV12-4 with TRBJ1-6, with D unclear. Trimming left V 7 bases short and J 4 bases short, with 8 bases between. CDR3 length: 13 amino acids. CDR3 region: CASMTDYNSPLHF. The DNA of the CDR3 is TGTGCCAGCATGACGGATTATAATTCACCCCTCCACTTT.

This sequence joins TRBV30 and TRBJ1-5; D not certain. Germline V gives CDR1 GTSNPN, CDR2 SVGIG (reference sequence). This CDR3 has 12 amino acids. V lost 1 base and J 6 bases, leaving 7 bases between the germline ends. The CDR3 coding sequence is TGTGCCTGGAGTGGGGGTTTTCAGCCCCAGCATTTT. It encodes CAWSGGFQPQHF.

The chain combines TRBV28 with TRBJ2-1; no reliable D call. The CDR3 consists of 14 residues. V was shortened by 8 bases and J by 6 bases, with 17 bases between the two germline ends. Germline CDR1 and CDR2: MDHEN and SYDVKM. CDR3 loop: CASGPSGGGNEQFF. Written as DNA, the CDR3 is TGTGCCAGCGGCCCCTCGGGCGGTGGCAATGAGCAGTTCTTC. Full variable domain (remainder filled in from reference TRBV28 and TRBJ2-1): DVKVTQSSRYLVKRTGEKVFLECVQDMDHENMFWYRQDPGLGLRLIYFSYDVKMKEKGDIPEGYSVSREKKERFSLILESASTNQTSMYLCASGPSGGGNEQFFGPGTRLTVL.

This clone has only a few counts. The chain has TRBV19 and TRBJ1-5; 9 bases agree with TRBD1. CDR1 and CDR2 (germline): LNHDA, SQIVND (reference sequence). The CDR3 runs 14 residues. After removal of 9 bases from V and 2 bases from J, the junction contained 5 bases not matched to a gene. DNA of the CDR3: TGTGCCAGCTCGGGACAGGGCGGCAATCAGCCCCAGCATTTT. Protein product: CASSGQGGNQPQHF. Variable domain in full (rest from reference TRBV19 and TRBJ1-5): DGGITQSPKYLFRKEGQNVTLSCEQNLNHDAMYWYRQDPGQGLRLIYYSQIVNDFQKGDIAEGYSVSREKKESFPLTVTSAQKNPTAFYLCASSGQGGNQPQHFGDGTRLSIL.

The chain combines TRBV4-2 with TRBJ1-4; 7 nucleotides match TRBD1. This CDR3 contains 15 residues. The germline V gene encodes CDR1 LGHNA and CDR2 YNFKEQ. Trimming removed 4 bases from V and 2 bases from J; junction bases left unmatched: 4. The CDR3 is CASSPETGTNEKLFF. DNA for the CDR3: TGTGCCAGCAGCCCGGAGACAGGGACTAATGAAAAACTGTTTTTT.

The CDR3 coding sequence is TGTGCCATCAGTCAGGCAGGGAGTTCGCCCCAGCATTTT. This sequence encodes CAISQAGSSPQHF. V gene TRBV10-3 combines with J gene TRBJ1-5, with D possibly matching TRBD1 (5 bases). Germline values: CDR1 ENHRY, CDR2 SYGVKD. Trimming removed 5 bases at V and 9 bases at J, with 14 bases between. The CDR3 is 13 amino acids.

This chain links TRBV7-8 with TRBJ2-7; 9 bases match TRBD1. The CDR3 loop spans 14 amino acids. The V gene end was trimmed by 3 bases and the J gene end by 5 bases; junction bases not matched to a gene: 5. Germline V gene data show CDR1 as SGHVS and CDR2 as FQNEAQ. The CDR3, as DNA: TGTGCCAGCAGCTTGGGGGACAGGGTCCACGAGCAGTACTTC. Amino acid sequence: CASSLGDRVHEQYF.

The CDR3 DNA sequence: TGTGCCAGCAGCTTAGTTGGGGCTCGTATCGCCGAGCAGTACTTC. Its protein is CASSLVGARIAEQYF. V usage is TRBV13 and J usage is TRBJ2-7, with D possibly being TRBD1 (5 bases). CDR3 length equals 15 residues. V was pared by 1 base and J by 6 bases, with 16 bases between. Germline CDR1 is PRHDT and CDR2 is FYEKMQ (reference sequence). The whole variable domain, remainder taken from reference TRBV13 and TRBJ2-7, is AAGVIQSPRHLIKEKRETATLKCYPIPRHDTVYWYQQGPGQDPQFLISFYEKMQSDKGSIPDRFSAQQFSDYHSELNMSSLELGDSALYFCASSLVGARIAEQYFGPGTRLTVT.

V is TRBV6-6 and J is TRBJ1-6; D unresolved. The CDR3 runs 14 residues. The germline CDR1 and CDR2 sequences are MNHNY and SVGAGI (reference sequence). The ends were cut back, 4 bases at V and 6 bases at J, with 10 bases in the middle. The CDR3 coding sequence is TGTGCCAGCAGTTCCGCGGGTATTAATTCACCCCTCCACTTT. Translating it yields CASSSAGINSPLHF.

The chain carries TRBV6-5 and TRBJ1-5, with a possible D match to TRBD1 (5 bases). The CDR3 sequence is 13 residues long. The V gene lost 4 bases and the J gene lost 4 bases, with 8 bases spanning the gap. Germline values: CDR1 MNHEY, CDR2 SVGAGI. CDR3 amino acids: CASSSGPNQPQHF. Here the CDR3 DNA reads TGTGCCAGCAGTTCGGGGCCAAATCAGCCCCAGCATTTT.